A single sample gave rise to the 32 T cell receptor beta chains below, sequenced in a study of tissue T cells after allogeneic stem cell transplantation. Repertoires were generated with immunoSEQ multiplex PCR, while TCRdb's copy carries only in-frame clones and drops some. The sample comprises 5,000 to 7,000 clones, around three fifths of which are singletons, and 14% rests with the top ten. Source: duodenum tissue, taken at autopsy. These receptors were taken from a woman aged 18-50 years with breast cancer.

The rearrangement uses TRBV9 and TRBJ2-7; D possibly uses TRBD1 or TRBD2 (7 bases each). The germline V gene has CDR1 SGDLS and CDR2 YYNGEE. V was pared by 3 bases and J by 2 bases, with 12 bases between. The CDR3 covers 14 residues. The CDR3 nucleotides read TGTGCCAGCAGCGAGGGGGCGGGGGCCTACGAGCAGTACTTC. This sequence encodes CASSEGAGAYEQYF.

This clone was seen a single time. V usage is TRBV7-2 and J usage is TRBJ1-6, with D unresolved. V lost 5 bases, J lost 9 bases, and 8 bases lay in between. Looked up from germline, CDR1 is SGHTA and CDR2 is FQGNSA. The CDR3 contains 12 residues. The CDR3 DNA reads as TGTGCCAGCAGCACGGTGGGTTCACCCCTCCACTTT. Residues: CASSTVGSPLHF.

The chain carries TRBV5-8 and TRBJ2-1, with 9 bases matching TRBD1. The germline V gene encodes CDR1 SGHTS and CDR2 YDEGEE. This CDR3 has 14 residues. J lost 4 bases, V lost 5 bases, and 4 bases had no gene match. The CDR3 is CASRDRGGYNEQFF. CDR3 coding DNA: TGTGCCAGCAGGGACAGGGGCGGGTACAATGAGCAGTTCTTC.

The V call is TRBV12-3 or TRBV12-4, the J call TRBJ2-1; 9 bases fit TRBD2. This CDR3 has 13 amino acids. With V trimmed by 6 bases and J by 10 bases, 7 bases remained unmatched. The DNA for the CDR3 is TGTGCCAGCAGGAAAAGCGGGAGGCCCGAGCAGTTCTTC. Translating it yields CASRKSGRPEQFF.

The V and J genes are TRBV5-4 and TRBJ2-7, with D perhaps matching TRBD1 or TRBD2 (5 bases each). This CDR3 has 16 residues. CDR1 SGHNT and CDR2 YYREEE come from the germline V gene (reference sequence). Trimming took off 4 bases at V and 6 bases at J, with 23 bases between the two ends. The CDR3 DNA reads as TGTGCCAGCAGCGGAGGACGGGGCGGACCCCCCGGCGAGCAGTACTTC. It is translated as CASSGGRGGPPGEQYF.

The chain couples TRBV11-2 to TRBJ2-3, with 15 positions matching TRBD2. The CDR3 is 16 residues long. The V gene end was trimmed by 4 bases and the J gene end by 5 bases; junction bases not matched to a gene: 4. The germline V gene encodes CDR1 SGHAT and CDR2 FQNNGV. The CDR3 region is CASSSGLAGGGDTQYF. The CDR3 nucleotides read TGTGCCAGCAGCTCGGGACTAGCGGGGGGAGGAGATACGCAGTATTTT.

The rearrangement joins TRBV14 to TRBJ2-7; no clear D. CDR3 size: 13 residues. From germline, CDR1 is SGHDN and CDR2 FVKESK. Deletions cut 8 bases from V and 3 bases from J, with 14 bases between. CDR3 sequence reads: CASGRRYFYEQYF. The CDR3 DNA sequence: TGTGCCAGCGGACGGCGGTACTTCTACGAGCAGTACTTC.

CDR3 nucleotides: TGTGCCAGCAGTTTAGCGCTGGGCACTGAAGCTTTCTTT. Translated, it gives CASSLALGTEAFF. The chain uses TRBV12-3 or TRBV12-4 and TRBJ1-1; D gene unclear. The CDR3 has 13 amino acids. V lost 0 bases to trimming and J lost 4 bases, with 6 bases between them.

The chain uses TRBV30 and TRBJ2-3; 7 nucleotides line up with TRBD1. Germline-derived CDR1 and CDR2 are GTSNPN and SVGIG (reference sequence). The CDR3 has 14 residues. V shed 4 bases, J shed 4 bases, and the junction held 8 bases outside the gene matches. The CDR3 DNA is TGTGCCTGGACCACGACAGGGTGGTCAGATACGCAGTATTTT. Encoded protein: CAWTTTGWSDTQYF.

The chain couples TRBV6-1 to TRBJ2-5; TRBD1 is a possible D gene (5 bases). The V end was cut by 2 bases, the J end by 1 base, with 14 bases between. This CDR3 is 16 amino acids long. Germline CDR1 reads MNHNS; CDR2 reads SASEGT. The CDR3: CASSERRQLLQETQYF. Written as DNA, the CDR3 is TGTGCCAGCAGTGAAAGAAGACAGCTTCTCCAAGAGACCCAGTACTTC.

The table lists this clone with a few counts. The chain couples TRBV20-1 to TRBJ2-3, with D possibly called TRBD1 or TRBD2 (5 bases each). This CDR3 comprises 11 residues. Per germline, CDR1 DFQATT and CDR2 SNEGSKA (reference sequence). V gave up 7 bases and J gave up 4 bases, with 9 bases separating them. The DNA for the CDR3 is TGCAGTGTTCGGGGCGCAGATACGCAGTATTTT. Translated: CSVRGADTQYF.

The V call is TRBV19, the J call TRBJ2-1; D remains ambiguous. Germline values: CDR1 LNHDA, CDR2 SQIVND (reference sequence). V lost 10 bases, J lost 12 bases, and 19 bases lay in between. This CDR3 is 12 amino acids long. Written as DNA, the CDR3 is TGTGCCACCCGACCCCACCTGGGAAGGCAGTTCTTC. Protein product: CATRPHLGRQFF.

This chain connects TRBV6-2 or TRBV6-3 to TRBJ1-4, with D unclear. The V end was cut by 2 bases, the J end by 7 bases, with 8 bases between. Germline V lookup: CDR1 MNHEY, CDR2 SVGEGT. This CDR3 comprises 13 residues. CDR3 nucleotides: TGTGCCAGCAGTTACGGGAGACGTGAAAAACTGTTTTTT. Translated, it gives CASSYGRREKLFF.

This chain connects TRBV6-5 to TRBJ2-3; D assignment may be TRBD1 or TRBD2 (5 bases each). The CDR3 totals 11 residues. The germline V and J ends were trimmed by 6 bases and 12 bases, with 13 bases remaining between them. CDR1 MNHEY and CDR2 SVGAGI come from the germline V gene. The CDR3 nucleotides read TGTGCCAGCAGATCCGGGACGGGACAGTATTTT. Translating it yields CASRSGTGQYF.

V gene TRBV12-3 or TRBV12-4 combines with J gene TRBJ1-2; the match to TRBD1 covers 10 bases. The CDR3 totals 11 residues. The ends lost 4 bases at V and 12 bases at J; junction bases unmatched: 2. CDR3 sequence: CASSSGTGDTF. CDR3 in DNA: TGTGCCAGCAGTTCTGGGACAGGGGACACCTTC.

The chain recombines TRBV10-1 with TRBJ2-2; D unclear. Trimming took 10 bases from V and 8 from J, leaving 8 bases between them. This CDR3 has 10 residues. Germline CDR1 and CDR2: WNHNN and SYGVQD (reference sequence). The CDR3 sequence: CATRIGELFF. The CDR3 DNA reads TGCGCCACCCGAATTGGGGAGCTGTTTTTT.

The V and J genes are TRBV18 and TRBJ1-4; D remains ambiguous. Germline loops: CDR1 KGHSH, CDR2 LQKENI. This CDR3 has 13 residues. V gave up 5 bases and J gave up 8 bases, with 12 bases separating them. This chain's CDR3 is CASSSSVGEKLFF. In nucleotides, the CDR3 is TGTGCCAGCTCATCTTCGGTGGGGGAAAAACTGTTTTTT. The full variable domain, rest sourced from reference TRBV18 and TRBJ1-4, is NAGVMQNPRHLVRRRGQEARLRCSPMKGHSHVYWYRQLPEEGLKFMVYLQKENIIDESGMPKERFSAEFPKEGPSILRIQQVVRGDSAAYFCASSSSVGEKLFFGSGTQLSVL.

This chain links TRBV5-1 with TRBJ1-3, with 9 bases identical to TRBD1. Germline lookup yields CDR1 SGHRS and CDR2 YFSETQ. The V and J ends lost 3 bases and 2 bases, in that order; junction bases with no gene match: 9. CDR3 size: 17 residues. The CDR3 reads CASSYGTGLRAGNTIYF. As DNA, the CDR3 is TGCGCCAGCAGCTACGGGACAGGGTTGCGGGCTGGAAACACCATATATTTT.

This clone was observed a handful of times. V gene TRBV18 combines with J gene TRBJ2-1, with 9 bases identical to TRBD2. V trimming: 1 base; J trimming: 5 bases; junction bases outside the gene matches: 6. The length of the CDR3 is 16 residues. Germline V lookup: CDR1 KGHSH, CDR2 LQKENI. CDR3: CASSPRDVAGDNEQFF. CDR3 bases: TGTGCCAGCTCACCACGGGACGTAGCGGGGGACAATGAGCAGTTCTTC. The full variable domain, rest sourced from reference TRBV18 and TRBJ2-1, is NAGVMQNPRHLVRRRGQEARLRCSPMKGHSHVYWYRQLPEEGLKFMVYLQKENIIDESGMPKERFSAEFPKEGPSILRIQQVVRGDSAAYFCASSPRDVAGDNEQFFGPGTRLTVL.

The J gene is TRBJ1-6, the V gene TRBV6-5; no definite D call. CDR1 MNHEY and CDR2 SVGAGI come from the germline V gene. The length of the CDR3 is 12 residues. V was trimmed by 9 bases and J by 6 bases, leaving 9 bases between them. Here the CDR3 DNA reads TGTGCCAGTCAAAGAGCTAATTCACCCCTCCACTTT. This sequence encodes CASQRANSPLHF.

The chain recombines TRBV5-1 with TRBJ1-2; D unclear. The CDR3 spans 12 residues. Looked up from germline, CDR1 is SGHRS and CDR2 is YFSETQ. V lost 1 base to trimming and J lost 7 bases, with 8 bases between them. In DNA form, the CDR3 reads TGCGCCAGCAGCTTGACAGAGGGTGGCTACACCTTC. This gives the protein CASSLTEGGYTF.

The V and J genes are TRBV30 and TRBJ2-5, with 7 bases fitting TRBD2. The CDR3 sequence is 14 residues long. V shed 4 bases, J shed 8 bases, and the junction held 13 bases outside the gene matches. Germline CDR1 and CDR2: GTSNPN and SVGIG (reference sequence). The DNA for the CDR3 is TGTGCCTGGAACCGTGTGGGAGGGGCGAAAACCCAGTACTTC. Translation: CAWNRVGGAKTQYF.

This clone turned up a few times. The J gene is TRBJ1-2, the V gene TRBV2; no firm D call. CDR1 and CDR2 (germline): SNHLY, FYNNEI. V lost 9 bases to trimming and J lost 9 bases, with 14 bases between them. The CDR3 spans 11 residues. The CDR3 here is CARGKKGSYTF. The CDR3, as DNA: TGTGCCAGAGGAAAGAAGGGTAGCTACACCTTC.

The V and J genes are TRBV6-5 and TRBJ1-1; 8 bases are a match to TRBD1. J was trimmed by 1 base and V by 10 bases; bases with no gene match: 5. Germline V gene data show CDR1 as MNHEY and CDR2 as SVGAGI. The CDR3 extends over 13 amino acids. As DNA, the CDR3 is TGTGCCATTCGACAGGGGCAGAACACTGAAGCTTTCTTT. This gives the protein CAIRQGQNTEAFF.

The genes are TRBV29-1 and TRBJ2-5, with unresolved D. Germline values: CDR1 SQVTM, CDR2 ANQGSEA. This CDR3 has 14 amino acids. Trimming took off 4 bases at V and 5 bases at J, with 17 bases between the two ends. DNA of the CDR3: TGCAGCGTTGGAGAGGATAGAGAGGCGGAGACCCAGTACTTC. This encodes CSVGEDREAETQYF. The full variable domain, in which reference TRBV29-1 and TRBJ2-5 provide the parts outside the CDR3, is SAVISQKPSRDICQRGTSLTIQCQVDSQVTMMFWYRQQPGQSLTLIATANQGSEATYESGFVIDKFPISRPNLTFSTLTVSNMSPEDSSIYLCSVGEDREAETQYFGPGTRLLVL.

This clone was observed a handful of times. This may arise from a read error, as a much more abundant clone is one base away. The chain employs TRBV11-2 and TRBJ1-5, with no clear D. Germline CDR1 SGHAT, CDR2 FQNNGV. V lost 3 bases and J 4 bases, leaving 7 bases between the germline ends. This CDR3 spans 13 amino acids. The CDR3 nucleotides are TGTGCCAGCAGCTTCAGCGTGAATCAGCCCCAGCATTTT. Translating gives CASSFSVNQPQHF.

This clone is classed as medium-sized (0.01 to 0.1%). The V call is TRBV14, the J call TRBJ1-4; 11 nucleotides align to TRBD1. CDR1 is SGHDN and CDR2 is FVKESK in the germline V gene. This CDR3 is built from 17 residues. V shed 6 bases and J 1 base; nucleotides not matched to a gene: 7. The CDR3 region is CASRRRDRGKTNEKLFF. The CDR3 region has the DNA TGTGCCAGCAGACGGAGGGACAGGGGGAAAACTAATGAAAAACTGTTTTTT. Full variable domain (remainder filled in from reference TRBV14 and TRBJ1-4): EAGVTQFPSHSVIEKGQTVTLRCDPISGHDNLYWYRRVMGKEIKFLLHFVKESKQDESGMPNNRFLAERTGGTYSTLKVQPAELEDSGVYFCASRRRDRGKTNEKLFFGSGTQLSVL.

The chain uses TRBV30 and TRBJ1-4; no definite D call. Per germline, CDR1 GTSNPN and CDR2 SVGIG (reference sequence). V gave up 6 bases and J gave up 4 bases, with 15 bases separating them. This CDR3 spans 14 amino acids. In DNA form, the CDR3 reads TGTGCCTGCCATAGGAACAGCGATAATGAAAAACTGTTTTTT. The encoded protein is CACHRNSDNEKLFF. Variable domain in full (rest from reference TRBV30 and TRBJ1-4): SQTIHQWPATLVQPVGSPLSLECTVEGTSNPNLYWYRQAAGRGLQLLFYSVGIGQISSEVPQNLSASRPQDRQFILSSKKLLLSDSGFYLCACHRNSDNEKLFFGSGTQLSVL.

This clone was recorded a few times. The chain carries TRBV5-1 and TRBJ2-7; no definite D call. There are 13 residues in the CDR3. CDR1 and CDR2 from the germline V gene are SGHRS and YFSETQ. V gave up 4 bases and J gave up 5 bases, with 13 bases separating them. The CDR3 DNA is TGCGCCAGCAGCCCCCTCGGAGAAAACGAGCAGTACTTC. Translated, it gives CASSPLGENEQYF.

V usage is TRBV5-1 and J usage is TRBJ2-2; D gene unclear. The CDR3 extends over 11 amino acids. Germline-derived CDR1 and CDR2 are SGHRS and YFSETQ. V was shortened by 4 bases and J by 3 bases, with 1 base between the two germline ends. The CDR3: CASSDTGELFF. The CDR3 nucleotides are TGCGCCAGCAGCGACACCGGGGAGCTGTTTTTT.

The chain joins TRBV5-1 to TRBJ1-6; no reliable D call. Per the germline V gene, CDR1 is SGHRS and CDR2 is YFSETQ. V was trimmed by 0 bases and J by 10 bases, leaving 20 bases between them. This CDR3 region has 17 residues. CDR3 nucleotide sequence: TGCGCCAGCAGCTTGGCGGTTGGCTCGGGATTAAGATCACCCCTCCACTTT. Encoded protein: CASSLAVGSGLRSPLHF.

V and J are TRBV5-1 and TRBJ2-3; no firm D call. CDR3 length: 12 amino acids. Trimming pared 3 bases from V and 4 bases from J, leaving 6 bases between. Germline assignment: CDR1 SGHRS and CDR2 YFSETQ. CDR3 sequence (DNA): TGCGCCAGCAGCTACCAGTCAGATACGCAGTATTTT. Its protein product is CASSYQSDTQYF.